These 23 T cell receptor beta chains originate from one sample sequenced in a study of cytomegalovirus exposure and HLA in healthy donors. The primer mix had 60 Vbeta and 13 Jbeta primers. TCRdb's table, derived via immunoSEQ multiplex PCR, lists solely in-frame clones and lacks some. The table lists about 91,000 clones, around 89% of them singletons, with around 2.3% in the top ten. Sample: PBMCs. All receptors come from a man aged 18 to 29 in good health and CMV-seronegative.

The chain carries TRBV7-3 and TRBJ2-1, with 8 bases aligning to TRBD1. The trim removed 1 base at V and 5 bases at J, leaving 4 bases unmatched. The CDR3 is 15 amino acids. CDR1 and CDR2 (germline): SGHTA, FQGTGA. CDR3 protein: CASSLSGTGHNEQFF. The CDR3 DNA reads TGTGCCAGCAGCTTAAGTGGGACAGGACACAATGAGCAGTTCTTC.

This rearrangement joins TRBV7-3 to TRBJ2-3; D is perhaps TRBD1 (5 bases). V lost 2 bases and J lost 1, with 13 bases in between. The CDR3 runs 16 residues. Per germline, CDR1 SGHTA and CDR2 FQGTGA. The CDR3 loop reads CASSLARVAGTDTQYF. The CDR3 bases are TGTGCCAGCAGCTTAGCCAGGGTTGCCGGCACAGATACGCAGTATTTT.

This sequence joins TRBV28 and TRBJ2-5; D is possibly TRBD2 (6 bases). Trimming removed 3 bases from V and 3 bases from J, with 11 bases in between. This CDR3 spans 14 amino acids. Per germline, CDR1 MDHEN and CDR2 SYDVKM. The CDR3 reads CASSFTSRKETQYF. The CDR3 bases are TGTGCCAGCAGTTTTACTAGCCGGAAAGAGACCCAGTACTTC.

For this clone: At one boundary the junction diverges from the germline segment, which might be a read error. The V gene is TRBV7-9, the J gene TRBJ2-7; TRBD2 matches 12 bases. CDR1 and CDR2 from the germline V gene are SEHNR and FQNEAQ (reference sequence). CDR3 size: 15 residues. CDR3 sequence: CASSLAGGSHYEQYF. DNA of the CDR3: TGTGCCAGCAGCCTAGCGGGAGGGTCGCACTACGAGCAGTACTTC.

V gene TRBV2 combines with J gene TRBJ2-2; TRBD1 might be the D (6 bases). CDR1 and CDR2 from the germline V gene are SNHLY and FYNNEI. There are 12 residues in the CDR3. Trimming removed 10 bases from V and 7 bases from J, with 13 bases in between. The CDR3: CATRPRGGELFF. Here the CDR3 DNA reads TGTGCCACGAGGCCCAGGGGCGGGGAGCTGTTTTTT.

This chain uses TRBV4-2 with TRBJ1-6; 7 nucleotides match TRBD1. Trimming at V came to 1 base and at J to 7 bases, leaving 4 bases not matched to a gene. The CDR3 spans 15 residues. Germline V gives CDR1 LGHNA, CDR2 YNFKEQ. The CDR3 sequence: CASSQGQGQNSPLHF. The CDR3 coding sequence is TGTGCCAGCAGCCAAGGACAGGGTCAAAATTCACCCCTCCACTTT.

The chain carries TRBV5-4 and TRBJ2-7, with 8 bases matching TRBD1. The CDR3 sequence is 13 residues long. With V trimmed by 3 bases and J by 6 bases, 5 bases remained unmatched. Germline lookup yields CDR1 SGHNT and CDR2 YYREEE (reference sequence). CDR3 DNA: TGTGCCAGCAGCTCTGACAGGGGTCGCGAGCAGTACTTC. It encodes CASSSDRGREQYF.

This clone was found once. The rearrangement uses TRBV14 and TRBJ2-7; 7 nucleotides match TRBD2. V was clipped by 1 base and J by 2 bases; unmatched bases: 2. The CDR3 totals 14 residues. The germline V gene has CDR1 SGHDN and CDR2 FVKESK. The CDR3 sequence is CASSQVGGAYEQYF. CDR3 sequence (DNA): TGTGCCAGCAGCCAAGTTGGGGGGGCCTACGAGCAGTACTTC.

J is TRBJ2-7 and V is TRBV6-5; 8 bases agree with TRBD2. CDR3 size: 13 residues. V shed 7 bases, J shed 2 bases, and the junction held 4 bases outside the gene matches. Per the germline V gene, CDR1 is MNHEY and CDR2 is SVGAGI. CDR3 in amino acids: CASTSGSAYEQYF. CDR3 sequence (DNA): TGTGCCAGCACTAGCGGGTCCGCCTACGAGCAGTACTTC.

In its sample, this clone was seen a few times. The CDR3 DNA is TGTGCCAGTAGTGTGGGACAGACAACTAATGAAAAACTGTTTTTT. Protein product: CASSVGQTTNEKLFF. The V and J genes are TRBV19 and TRBJ1-4; 7 bases line up with TRBD1. CDR3 size: 15 residues. Germline V gives CDR1 LNHDA, CDR2 SQIVND (reference sequence). Trimming at V came to 5 bases and at J to 0 bases, leaving 3 bases not matched to a gene. Combining the CDR3 with reference TRBV19 and TRBJ1-4 gives the whole variable domain DGGITQSPKYLFRKEGQNVTLSCEQNLNHDAMYWYRQDPGQGLRLIYYSQIVNDFQKGDIAEGYSVSREKKESFPLTVTSAQKNPTAFYLCASSVGQTTNEKLFFGSGTQLSVL.

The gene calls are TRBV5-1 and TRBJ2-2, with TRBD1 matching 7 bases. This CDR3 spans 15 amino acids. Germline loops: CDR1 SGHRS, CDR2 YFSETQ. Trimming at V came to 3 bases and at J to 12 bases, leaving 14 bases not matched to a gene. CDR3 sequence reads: CASSSYQDRSGKLFF. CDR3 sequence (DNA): TGCGCCAGCAGCTCGTACCAGGACAGGTCCGGAAAGCTGTTTTTT.

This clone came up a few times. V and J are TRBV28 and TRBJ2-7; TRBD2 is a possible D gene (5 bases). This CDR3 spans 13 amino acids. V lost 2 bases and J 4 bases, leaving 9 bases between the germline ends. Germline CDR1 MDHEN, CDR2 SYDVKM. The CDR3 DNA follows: TGTGCCAGCAGTTTACGAGGGCCTTACGAGCAGTACTTC. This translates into CASSLRGPYEQYF. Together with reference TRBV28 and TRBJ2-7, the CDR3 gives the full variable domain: DVKVTQSSRYLVKRTGEKVFLECVQDMDHENMFWYRQDPGLGLRLIYFSYDVKMKEKGDIPEGYSVSREKKERFSLILESASTNQTSMYLCASSLRGPYEQYFGPGTRLTVT.

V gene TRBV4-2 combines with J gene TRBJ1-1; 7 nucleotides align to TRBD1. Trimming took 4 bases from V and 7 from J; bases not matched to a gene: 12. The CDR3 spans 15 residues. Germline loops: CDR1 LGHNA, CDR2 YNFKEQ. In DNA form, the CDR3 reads TGTGCCAGCAGCCCGGCGCGTAAGGGGGCAATTGAAGCTTTCTTT. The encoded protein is CASSPARKGAIEAFF.

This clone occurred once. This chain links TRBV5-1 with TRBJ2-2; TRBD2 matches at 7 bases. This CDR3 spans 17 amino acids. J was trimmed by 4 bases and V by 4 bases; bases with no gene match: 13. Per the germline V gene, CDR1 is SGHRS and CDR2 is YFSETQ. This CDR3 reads CASSPQSHPGGTGELFF. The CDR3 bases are TGCGCCAGCAGCCCCCAGTCCCATCCGGGGGGCACCGGGGAGCTGTTTTTT.

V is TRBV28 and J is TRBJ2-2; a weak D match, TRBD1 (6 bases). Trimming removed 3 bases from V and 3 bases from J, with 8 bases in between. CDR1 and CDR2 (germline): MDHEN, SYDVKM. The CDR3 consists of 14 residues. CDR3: CASSLTGYTGELFF. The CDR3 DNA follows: TGTGCCAGCAGTTTGACAGGATACACCGGGGAGCTGTTTTTT.

CDR3 region: CASSFSGLAGVYEQYF. The CDR3 DNA reads TGTGCCAGCAGTTTTTCAGGACTAGCGGGAGTTTACGAGCAGTACTTC. V gene TRBV28 combines with J gene TRBJ2-7; 13 positions agree with TRBD2. In germline, CDR1 is MDHEN, CDR2 SYDVKM. The CDR3 consists of 16 residues. V lost 3 bases to trimming and J lost 4 bases; unmatched junction nucleotides: 6.

The CDR3 DNA follows: TGTGCCAGCAGCCAGGCGATTGAGCAGTTCTTC. Translating gives CASSQAIEQFF. The chain carries TRBV11-2 and TRBJ2-1, with unresolved D. The V end was cut by 5 bases, the J end by 9 bases, with 8 bases between. The CDR3 loop spans 11 amino acids. Germline V gene sequence: CDR1 SGHAT, CDR2 FQNNGV.

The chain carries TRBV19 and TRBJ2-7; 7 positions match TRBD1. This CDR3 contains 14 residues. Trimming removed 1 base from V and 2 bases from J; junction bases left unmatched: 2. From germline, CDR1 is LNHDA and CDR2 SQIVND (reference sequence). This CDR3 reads CASSIGGTAYEQYF. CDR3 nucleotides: TGTGCCAGTAGTATAGGGGGGACAGCCTACGAGCAGTACTTC.

CDR3 amino acids: CASSRTGGGLNEQYF. As DNA, the CDR3 is TGTGCCAGCAGCCGGACAGGGGGCGGTCTGAACGAGCAGTACTTC. The chain joins TRBV6-1 to TRBJ2-7, with TRBD1 identical over 11 bases. Per germline, CDR1 MNHNS and CDR2 SASEGT. The CDR3 is 15 amino acids. V lost 6 bases to trimming and J lost 5 bases; unmatched junction nucleotides: 9.

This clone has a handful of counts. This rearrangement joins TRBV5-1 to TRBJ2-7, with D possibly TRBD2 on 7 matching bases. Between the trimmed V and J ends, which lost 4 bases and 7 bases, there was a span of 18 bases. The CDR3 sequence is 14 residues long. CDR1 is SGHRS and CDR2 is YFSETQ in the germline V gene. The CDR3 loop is CASSPLGGGYEQYF. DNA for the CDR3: TGCGCCAGCAGCCCGTTAGGGGGGGGCTATGAGCAGTACTTC. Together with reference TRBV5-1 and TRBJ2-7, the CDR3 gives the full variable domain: KAGVTQTPRYLIKTRGQQVTLSCSPISGHRSVSWYQQTPGQGLQFLFEYFSETQRNKGNFPGRFSGRQFSNSRSEMNVSTLELGDSALYLCASSPLGGGYEQYFGPGTRLTVT.

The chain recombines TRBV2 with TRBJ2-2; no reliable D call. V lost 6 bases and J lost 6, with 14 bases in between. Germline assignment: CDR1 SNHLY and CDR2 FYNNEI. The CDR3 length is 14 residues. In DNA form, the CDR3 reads TGTGCCAGCAGGGCCGAAGACTCCGCCGGGGAGCTGTTTTTT. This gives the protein CASRAEDSAGELFF.

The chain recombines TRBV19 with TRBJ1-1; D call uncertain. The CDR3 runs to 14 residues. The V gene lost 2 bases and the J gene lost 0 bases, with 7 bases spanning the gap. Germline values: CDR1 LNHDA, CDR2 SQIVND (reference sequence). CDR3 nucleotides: TGTGCCAGTAGTATAAACATCATGAACACTGAAGCTTTCTTT. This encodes CASSINIMNTEAFF.

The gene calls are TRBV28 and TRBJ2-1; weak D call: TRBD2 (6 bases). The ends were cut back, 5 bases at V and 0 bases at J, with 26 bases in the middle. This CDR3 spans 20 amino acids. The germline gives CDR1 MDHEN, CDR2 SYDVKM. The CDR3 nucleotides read TGTGCCAGCAGTGGCTACGCCTCTCCGGGACTCAAGCCCTCCTACAATGAGCAGTTCTTC. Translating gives CASSGYASPGLKPSYNEQFF.